The clone carrying this TCR beta chain has only a few counts. Antigen unknown. The CDR3 length is 15 residues. Trimming took off 4 bases at V and 7 bases at J, with 19 bases between the two ends. CDR1 SEHNR and CDR2 FQNEAQ come from the germline V gene (reference sequence). It was RNA transcripts that yielded the amplified TCR beta CDR3 regions. The TCR CDR3 first-round RT-PCR relied on the HTBI primer set. TCRdb reanalysed the multiplex PCR reads using MiXCR and keeps one entry per CDR3 protein. The sample records some 370,000 distinct CDR3 sequences, approximately 18% being singletons. Uncontrolled infection, other autoimmune disease, pregnancy or lactation led to exclusion. Ahead of any ophthalmopathy symptoms, the blood sample was obtained at the first diagnosis of hyperthyroidism. The source of the PBMCs was around 10 ml of fresh peripheral blood. These data originate in a study of T cells in Graves' hyperthyroidism and ophthalmopathy.

Whole-study results and caveats: In the blood, most expanded thyroid clonotypes above 0.001 appeared as well.

This receptor was obtained from a woman in her thirties with Graves' hyperthyroidism that later progressed to Graves' ophthalmopathy. The chain recombines TRBV7-9 with TRBJ1-2; the D is unclear. Material for sequencing was blood. CDR3 region: CASSSSLAASGGYTF. Here the CDR3 DNA reads TGTGCCAGCAGCTCTAGTCTGGCCGCAAGCGGTGGCTACACCTTC. Complete variable domain (other parts from reference TRBV7-9 and TRBJ1-2): DTGVSQNPRHKITKRGQNVTFRCDPISEHNRLYWYRQTLGQGPEFLTYFQNEAQLEKSRLLSDRFSAERPKGSFSTLEIQRTEQGDSAMYLCASSSSLAASGGYTFGSGTRLTVV.